What follows describes a single T cell receptor beta chain. Its antigen is not known. These data belong to a study of cytomegalovirus exposure and HLA in healthy donors. Primers: 60 Vbeta forward and 13 Jbeta reverse. Clones were read by immunoSEQ multiplex PCR, and TCRdb kept only the in-frame ones, dropping some. The table includes some 130,000 clones, more than 70% detected once. Each of the donors was a healthy bone marrow donor. The CDR3 is 17 amino acids. The germline V gene encodes CDR1 SGHTA and CDR2 FQGNSA. Trimming took 0 bases from V and 6 from J; bases not matched to a gene: 11. Study findings and constraints: The study listed roughly 160 cytomegalovirus-associated TCR beta chains. Later on, analysis showed that most CMV-associated TCR beta chains appeared to be HLA-restricted.

The chain uses TRBV7-2 and TRBJ2-7; 10 nucleotides align to TRBD2. The sample consisted of PBMCs. This TCR was recovered from a man aged 50 to 59 in good health and CMV-seropositive. CDR3 bases: TGTGCCAGCAGCTTAGCGGTCACTAGCGGGACCCTCTCCGAGCAGTACTTC. This encodes CASSLAVTSGTLSEQYF.